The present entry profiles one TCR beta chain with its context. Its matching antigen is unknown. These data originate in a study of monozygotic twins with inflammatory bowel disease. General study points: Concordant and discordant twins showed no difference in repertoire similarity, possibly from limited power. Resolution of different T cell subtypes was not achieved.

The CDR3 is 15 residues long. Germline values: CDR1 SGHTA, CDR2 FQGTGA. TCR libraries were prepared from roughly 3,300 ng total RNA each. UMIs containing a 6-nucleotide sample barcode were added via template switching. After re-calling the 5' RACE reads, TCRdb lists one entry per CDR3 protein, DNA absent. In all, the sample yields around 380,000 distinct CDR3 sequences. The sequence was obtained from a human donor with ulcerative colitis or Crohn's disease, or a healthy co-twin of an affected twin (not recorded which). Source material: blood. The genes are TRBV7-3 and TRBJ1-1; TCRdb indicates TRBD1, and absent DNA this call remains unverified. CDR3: CASSPHGTGAEMAFF. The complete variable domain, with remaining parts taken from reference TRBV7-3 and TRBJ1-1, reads GAGVSQTPSNKVTEKGKYVELRCDPISGHTALYWYRQSLGQGPEFLIYFQGTGAADDSGLPNDRFFAVRPEGSVSTLKIQRTERGDSAVYLCASSPHGTGAEMAFFGQGTRLTVV.